This TCR beta chain was recovered during a study of sequential checkpoint blockade in melanoma. Germline lookup yields CDR1 KGHSY and CDR2 FQNENV. The CDR3 totals 15 residues. The V and J ends lost 4 bases and 5 bases, in that order; junction bases with no gene match: 5. Treatment: randomized to nivolumab then ipilimumab (arm A) or the reverse (arm B). Profiled with immunoSEQ multiplex PCR; TCRdb holds only in-frame clones, not every one. The sample holds fewer than 45,000 clones, around 86% seen once. The rearrangement uses TRBV16 and TRBJ2-5; 12 bases are a match to TRBD1. This TCR was sampled from a human donor with melanoma. The sample here was CD8+ T cells sorted from blood (inferred from file names), taken from a patient given nivolumab and ipilimumab in sequence. In DNA, the CDR3 is TGTGCCAGCAGCCCGGGACAGGGGGCGATTGAGACCCAGTACTTC. Translating it yields CASSPGQGAIETQYF.